The rows below give T cell receptor beta chains drawn from one sample of a study of radiotherapy plus CTLA-4 blockade in lung cancer. Only in-frame clones appear in the TCRdb table, and some are missing; sequencing was by immunoSEQ multiplex PCR. The sample has about 51,000 clones; approximately 80% are singletons. Source: peripheral blood, taken from a patient treated with radiotherapy plus ipilimumab. The source of these receptors is a human donor with non-small cell lung cancer whose response to radiotherapy plus ipilimumab could not be evaluated. Each CDR3 is given with its conserved first and last residue. A D gene is named only where the DNA matches it firmly. Size is stated for part of the rows, as once, few or many counts, or as a class when the clone is expanded.

v_gene	d_gene	len	abundance	j_gene	CDR3nt	CDR3aa
TRBV15	TRBD1	14	once	TRBJ2-7	TGTGCCACCAGCCGGGACAGTCCATACTACGAGCAGTACTTC	CATSRDSPYYEQYF
TRBV15	TRBD1	16	-	TRBJ1-5	TGTGCCACCAGCAGAGAACAGGGGAATAGCAATCAGCCCCAGCATTTT	CATSREQGNSNQPQHF
TRBV19	TRBD1	21	-	TRBJ1-5	TGTGCCAGTAGTATTGACAGGGGGAGGAGGTCTAGAAGGCTTTTGGGTCAGCCCCAGCATTTT	CASSIDRGRRSRRLLGQPQHF
TRBV5-1	TRBD1	14	-	TRBJ1-4	TGCGCCAGCAGCCCCGGACAGGGGCGGGAAAAACTGTTTTTT	CASSPGQGREKLFF
TRBV4-3	TRBD1	16	-	TRBJ1-4	TGCGCCAGCAGCCCTCGGCTGGGGACAGGGCATGAAAAACTGTTTTTT	CASSPRLGTGHEKLFF
TRBV5-6	TRBD1	16	-	TRBJ2-7	TGTGCCAGCAGCCTGGGACAGGGGGCATCCTCCTACGAGCAGTACTTC	CASSLGQGASSYEQYF
TRBV28	-	13	-	TRBJ1-2	TGTGCCAGCAGTCGAGGAAGGGAGTATGGCTACACCTTC	CASSRGREYGYTF
TRBV30	-	13	-	TRBJ1-5	TGTGCCTGGAGTGCCGGTAGCAATCAGCCCCAGCATTTT	CAWSAGSNQPQHF
TRBV7-6	-	13	-	TRBJ1-1	TGTGCCAGCAGTTACCTAGGGGGCACTGAAGCTTTCTTT	CASSYLGGTEAFF
TRBV2	-	13	-	TRBJ2-5	TGTGCCAGCGGGGGACTCTCCCAAGAGACCCAGTACTTC	CASGGLSQETQYF
TRBV7-2	-	13	-	TRBJ2-7	TGTGCCAGCAGCTCCACCCCTACAGTCGAGCAGTACTTC	CASSSTPTVEQYF
TRBV4-1	-	14	once	TRBJ1-2	TGCGCCAGCAGCCAAGTAGGGGAGGCCTATGGCTACACCTTC	CASSQVGEAYGYTF
TRBV30	-	12	-	TRBJ2-1	TGTGCCTGGAGCTCACTCCTCTATGAGCAGTTCTTC	CAWSSLLYEQFF
TRBV5-1	-	13	-	TRBJ2-7	TGCGCCAGCAGCTCTACCTCATCCTACGAGCAGTACTTC	CASSSTSSYEQYF
TRBV19	-	18	few	TRBJ2-6	TGTGCCAGTAGTATAGGTCGGACAGCCTTTTCTGGGGCCAACGTCCTGACTTTC	CASSIGRTAFSGANVLTF
TRBV7-2	TRBD2	17	-	TRBJ2-7	TGTGCCAGCAGCTTAGGGGCGTGGGTAGCGGGGGGATACGAGCAGTACTTC	CASSLGAWVAGGYEQYF
TRBV29-1	-	13	-	TRBJ1-1	TGCAGCGTTGAAGTCGGACAGCCTACTGAAGCTTTCTTT	CSVEVGQPTEAFF
TRBV30	-	11	-	TRBJ1-1	TGTGCCTGGACACGAGAGCCGAGGGCTTTCTTT	CAWTREPRAFF
TRBV9	TRBD2	15	-	TRBJ2-2	TGTGCCACCTCGACTAGCGGGGATAACACCGGGGAGCTGTTTTTT	CATSTSGDNTGELFF
TRBV4-2	-	13	-	TRBJ2-7	TGTGCCAGCAGCCAAGATAGAGGGTACGAGCAGTACTTC	CASSQDRGYEQYF
TRBV11-2	TRBD2	18	-	TRBJ2-7	TGTGCCAGCAGCTTAAGGACCGATCCTAGCGGGGAGACCTACGAGCAGTACTTC	CASSLRTDPSGETYEQYF
TRBV7-2	-	13	-	TRBJ2-4	TGTGCCAGCAGCGTAACAGGATCTGGCATTCAGTACTTC	CASSVTGSGIQYF
TRBV19	-	16	few	TRBJ1-3	TGTGCCAGTAGCGAACCGAGGAGAACCTCTGGAAACACCATATATTTT	CASSEPRRTSGNTIYF
TRBV4-3	TRBD2	15	-	TRBJ2-3	TGCGCCAGCAGCCTATTAGCGGGGGGCCCCGATACGCAGTATTTT	CASSLLAGGPDTQYF
TRBV7-9	TRBD1	15	once	TRBJ2-5	TGTGCCAGCAGCCAGGGACAGGGGGTTGGGGAGACCCAGTACTTC	CASSQGQGVGETQYF
TRBV5-6	-	14	-	TRBJ2-5	TGTGCCAGCAGCTTGAGGGGGGGCCAAGAGACCCAGTACTTC	CASSLRGGQETQYF
TRBV5-1	-	15	-	TRBJ1-4	TGCGCCAGCAGCCCTGGAGGGACAACTAATGAAAAACTGTTTTTT	CASSPGGTTNEKLFF
TRBV7-6	TRBD1	16	-	TRBJ1-1	TGTGCCAGCAGCACCCCGACAGGGGGAGTGAACACTGAAGCTTTCTTT	CASSTPTGGVNTEAFF
TRBV5-1	-	13	-	TRBJ1-2	TGCGCCAGCAGCGCAGAGGGCTCTGTCGGCTACACCTTC	CASSAEGSVGYTF
TRBV28	-	15	medium-sized	TRBJ2-7	TGTGCCAGCAGTTCCCCGCGACAGGTCTCCTACGAGCAGTACTTC	CASSSPRQVSYEQYF
TRBV7-3	-	14	-	TRBJ2-5	TGTGCCAGCAGCCCGAGCAGGGCTGGTGAGACCCAGTACTTC	CASSPSRAGETQYF
TRBV5-4	-	14	-	TRBJ2-2	TGTGCCAGCAGCCCTGGAGGAGATTCCGGGGAGCTGTTTTTT	CASSPGGDSGELFF
TRBV7-2	-	14	-	TRBJ2-7	TGTGCCAGCAGCCGGACATCACTTGTCTACGAGCAGTACTTC	CASSRTSLVYEQYF
TRBV7-2	-	13	-	TRBJ1-4	TGTGCCAGCAGCTTACAGGGTTATGAAAAACTGTTTTTT	CASSLQGYEKLFF
TRBV27	-	15	-	TRBJ1-4	TGTGCCAGCAGTATTTGGGGAGGCACTAATGAAAAACTGTTTTTT	CASSIWGGTNEKLFF
TRBV7-9	-	15	-	TRBJ1-3	TGTGCCAGCAGCCCCTCAGGGGCCTCTGGAAACACCATATATTTT	CASSPSGASGNTIYF
TRBV10-3	TRBD2	17	few	TRBJ2-3	TGTGCCATCAGTGAGCCCCACCCGGGACTAGCGGGAGATACGCAGTATTTT	CAISEPHPGLAGDTQYF
TRBV6-1	-	18	-	TRBJ2-6	TGTGCCAGCAGTGCCCTGAGAGGTAACTTACTAGGGGCCAACGTCCTGACTTTC	CASSALRGNLLGANVLTF
TRBV7-3	-	14	-	TRBJ2-1	TGTGCCAGCAGCTTAATAGGCGGGAACAATGAGCAGTTCTTC	CASSLIGGNNEQFF
TRBV4-3	TRBD2	18	-	TRBJ2-2	TGCGCCAGCAGCCCGGTTTCAGCGGGAGGGTTGAACACCGGGGAGCTGTTTTTT	CASSPVSAGGLNTGELFF
TRBV9	-	14	-	TRBJ2-3	TGTGCCAGCAGCGCCGGGGTGGGCACAGATACGCAGTATTTT	CASSAGVGTDTQYF
TRBV5-5	-	16	few	TRBJ2-2	TGTGCCAGCAGCGTCTATGGACAATCGAACACCGGGGAGCTGTTTTTT	CASSVYGQSNTGELFF
TRBV7-2	TRBD1	14	-	TRBJ2-1	TGTGCCAGCAGCCGGACAGGTCCTTACAATGAGCAGTTCTTC	CASSRTGPYNEQFF
TRBV7-2	TRBD1	17	-	TRBJ2-1	TGTGCCAGCAGCTTAAGGACAGGTTTCACCTCCTACAATGAGCAGTTCTTC	CASSLRTGFTSYNEQFF
TRBV9	-	15	-	TRBJ2-7	TGTGCCAGCAGCGTAGCTACTGGGGCCCACTACGAGCAGTACTTC	CASSVATGAHYEQYF
TRBV21-1	-	20	-	TRBJ2-7	TGTGCCAGCAGCCCGCGGGACAGGGTAATCAGACTAGCGGGGGCCTACGAGCAGTACTTC	CASSPRDRVIRLAGAYEQYF
TRBV27	TRBD2	19	-	TRBJ2-2	TGTGCCAGCAGTTTGATTTCTCGGCGGGAGGCCGCGAACACCGGGGAGCTGTTTTTT	CASSLISRREAANTGELFF
TRBV4-3	-	16	-	TRBJ1-2	TGCGCCAGCAGCCAAGATGCCCCCGGGCGAGGGTATGGCTACACCTTC	CASSQDAPGRGYGYTF
TRBV28	TRBD1	16	once	TRBJ1-2	TGTGCCAGCAGCATAGGGACAGGGGGCGGGAACTATGGCTACACCTTC	CASSIGTGGGNYGYTF
TRBV5-3	TRBD2	15	once	TRBJ2-5	TGTGCCAGAAGCTGGACTAGCGGGCCCCAAGAGACCCAGTACTTC	CARSWTSGPQETQYF
TRBV27	-	15	few	TRBJ1-5	TGTGCCAGCAGACCAGGGGTTGTTGGCAATCAGCCCCAGCATTTT	CASRPGVVGNQPQHF
TRBV27	TRBD2	15	few	TRBJ2-6	TGTGCCGGGGGCGGGGGGGCCTTTGGGGCCAACGTCCTGACTTTC	CAGGGGAFGANVLTF
TRBV9	TRBD2	16	-	TRBJ2-7	TGTGCCAGCAGCGTAGGGTGGCTAGCGGGGGGCGCCGAGCAGTACTTC	CASSVGWLAGGAEQYF
TRBV4-3	-	17	-	TRBJ2-2	TGCGCCAGCAGCCGTCAACTCGGGACAACGAACACCGGGGAGCTGTTTTTT	CASSRQLGTTNTGELFF